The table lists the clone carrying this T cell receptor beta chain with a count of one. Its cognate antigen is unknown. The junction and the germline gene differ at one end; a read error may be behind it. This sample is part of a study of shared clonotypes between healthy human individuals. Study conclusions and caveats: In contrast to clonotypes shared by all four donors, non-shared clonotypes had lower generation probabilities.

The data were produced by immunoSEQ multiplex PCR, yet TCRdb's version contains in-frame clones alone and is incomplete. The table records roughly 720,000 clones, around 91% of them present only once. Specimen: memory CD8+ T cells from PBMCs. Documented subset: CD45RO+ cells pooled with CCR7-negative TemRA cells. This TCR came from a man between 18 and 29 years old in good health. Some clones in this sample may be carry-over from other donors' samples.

The CDR3 DNA sequence: TGTGCCAGCAGCGTAACAGGGGAGGGCACCGGGGAGCTGCTTTTT. Encoded protein: CASSVTGEGTGELLF. V is TRBV9 and J is TRBJ2-2, with D possibly called TRBD1 or TRBD2 (7 bases each). This CDR3 comprises 15 residues. In germline, CDR1 is SGDLS, CDR2 YYNGEE.